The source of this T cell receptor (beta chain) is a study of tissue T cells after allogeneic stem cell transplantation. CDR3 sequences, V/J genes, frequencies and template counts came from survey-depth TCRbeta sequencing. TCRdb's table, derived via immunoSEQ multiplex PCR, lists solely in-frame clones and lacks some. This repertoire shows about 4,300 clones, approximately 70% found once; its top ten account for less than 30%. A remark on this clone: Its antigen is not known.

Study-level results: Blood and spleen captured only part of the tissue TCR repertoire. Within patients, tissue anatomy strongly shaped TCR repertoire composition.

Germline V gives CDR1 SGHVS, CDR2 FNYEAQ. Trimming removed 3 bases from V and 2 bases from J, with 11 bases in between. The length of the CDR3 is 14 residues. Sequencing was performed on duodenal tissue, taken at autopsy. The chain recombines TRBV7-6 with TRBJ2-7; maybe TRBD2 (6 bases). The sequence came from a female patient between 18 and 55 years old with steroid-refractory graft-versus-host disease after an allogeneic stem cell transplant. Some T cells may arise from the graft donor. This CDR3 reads CASSFLSGPYEQYF. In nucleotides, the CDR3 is TGTGCCAGCAGCTTCCTTAGCGGCCCCTACGAGCAGTACTTC.